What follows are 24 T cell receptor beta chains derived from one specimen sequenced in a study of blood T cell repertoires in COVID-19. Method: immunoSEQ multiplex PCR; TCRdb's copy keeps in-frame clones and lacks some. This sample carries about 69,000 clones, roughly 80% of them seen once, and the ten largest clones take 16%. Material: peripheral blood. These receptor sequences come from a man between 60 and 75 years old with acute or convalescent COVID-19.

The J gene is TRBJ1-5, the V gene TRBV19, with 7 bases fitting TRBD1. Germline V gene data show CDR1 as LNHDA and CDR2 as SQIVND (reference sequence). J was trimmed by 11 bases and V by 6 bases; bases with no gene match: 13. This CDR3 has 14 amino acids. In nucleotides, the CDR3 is TGTGCCAGTAGCCTCAACAGGGGCGAAGAGTCCCAGCATTTT. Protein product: CASSLNRGEESQHF.

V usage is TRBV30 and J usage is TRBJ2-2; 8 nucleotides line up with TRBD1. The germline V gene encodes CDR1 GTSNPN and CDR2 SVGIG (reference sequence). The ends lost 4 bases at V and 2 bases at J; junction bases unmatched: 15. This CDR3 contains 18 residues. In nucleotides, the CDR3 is TGTGCCTGGAAAAGCGGACAGGGAGAGGGGAGAAACACCGGGGAGCTGTTTTTT. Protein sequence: CAWKSGQGEGRNTGELFF.

The CDR3 region is CASTSGSSGANVLTF. The CDR3 nucleotides are TGTGCCAGCACCTCGGGGAGCTCTGGGGCCAACGTCCTGACTTTC. The V gene is TRBV3-1 (or the pseudogene TRBV3-2), the J gene TRBJ2-6; tentative D call: TRBD2 (5 bases). V was pared by 7 bases and J by 0 bases, with 10 bases between. Germline V gives CDR1 LGHDT, CDR2 YNNKEL (reference sequence). The CDR3 length is 15 residues.

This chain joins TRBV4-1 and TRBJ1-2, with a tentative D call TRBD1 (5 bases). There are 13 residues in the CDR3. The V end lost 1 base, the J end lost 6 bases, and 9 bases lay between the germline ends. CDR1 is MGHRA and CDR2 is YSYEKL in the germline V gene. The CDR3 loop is CASSQVWGDGYTF. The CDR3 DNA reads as TGCGCCAGCAGCCAAGTTTGGGGGGATGGCTACACCTTC.

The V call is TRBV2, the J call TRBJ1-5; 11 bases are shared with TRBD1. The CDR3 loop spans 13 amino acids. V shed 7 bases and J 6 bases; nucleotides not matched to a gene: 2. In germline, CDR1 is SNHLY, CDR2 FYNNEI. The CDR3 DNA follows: TGTGCCAGCACGGACAGGGGGCTTCAGCCCCAGCATTTT. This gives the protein CASTDRGLQPQHF.

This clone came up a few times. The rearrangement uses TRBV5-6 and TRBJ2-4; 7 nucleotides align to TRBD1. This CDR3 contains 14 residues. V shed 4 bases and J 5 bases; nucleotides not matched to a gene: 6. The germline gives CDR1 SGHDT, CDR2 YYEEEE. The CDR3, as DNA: TGTGCCAGCAGCACCACAGGGGCCCAAAACATTCAGTACTTC. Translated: CASSTTGAQNIQYF. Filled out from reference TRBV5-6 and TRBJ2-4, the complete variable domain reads DAGVTQSPTHLIKTRGQQVTLRCSPKSGHDTVSWYQQALGQGPQFIFQYYEEEERQRGNFPDRFSGHQFPNYSSELNVNALLLGDSALYLCASSTTGAQNIQYFGAGTRLSVL.

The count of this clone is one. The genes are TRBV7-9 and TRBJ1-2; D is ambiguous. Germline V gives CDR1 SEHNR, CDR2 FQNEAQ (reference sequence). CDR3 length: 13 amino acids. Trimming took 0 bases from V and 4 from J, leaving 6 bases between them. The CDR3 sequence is CASSLALSYGYTF. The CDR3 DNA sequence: TGTGCCAGCAGCTTAGCGTTGAGCTATGGCTACACCTTC.

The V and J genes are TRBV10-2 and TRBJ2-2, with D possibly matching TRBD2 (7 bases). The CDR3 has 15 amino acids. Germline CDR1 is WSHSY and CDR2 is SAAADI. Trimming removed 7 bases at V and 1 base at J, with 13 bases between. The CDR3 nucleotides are TGCGCCAGCAATGGGGGGGCAGTGAACACCGGGGAGCTGTTTTTT. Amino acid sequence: CASNGGAVNTGELFF.

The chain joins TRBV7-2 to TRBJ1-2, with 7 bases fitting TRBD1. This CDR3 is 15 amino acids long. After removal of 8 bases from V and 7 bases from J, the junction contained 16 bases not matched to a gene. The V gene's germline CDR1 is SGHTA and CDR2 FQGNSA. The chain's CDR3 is CASGTKGGGGFGYTF. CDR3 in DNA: TGTGCCAGCGGAACTAAAGGGGGCGGTGGGTTTGGCTACACCTTC.

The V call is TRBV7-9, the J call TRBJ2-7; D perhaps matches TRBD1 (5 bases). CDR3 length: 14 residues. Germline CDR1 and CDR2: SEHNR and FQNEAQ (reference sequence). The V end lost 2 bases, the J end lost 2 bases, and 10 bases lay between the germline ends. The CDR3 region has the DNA TGTGCCAGCAGCTTACTCCAGGGCCCCTACGAGCAGTACTTC. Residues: CASSLLQGPYEQYF.

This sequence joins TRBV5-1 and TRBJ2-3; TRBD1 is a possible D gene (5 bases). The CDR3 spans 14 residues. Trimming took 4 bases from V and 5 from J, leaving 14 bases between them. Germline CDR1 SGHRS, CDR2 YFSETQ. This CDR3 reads CASSVQGAEDTQYF. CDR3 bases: TGCGCCAGCAGCGTCCAGGGTGCCGAAGATACGCAGTATTTT.

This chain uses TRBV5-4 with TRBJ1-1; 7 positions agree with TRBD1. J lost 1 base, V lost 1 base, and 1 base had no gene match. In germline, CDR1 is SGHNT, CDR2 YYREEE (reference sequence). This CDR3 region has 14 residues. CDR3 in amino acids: CASSLRQGNTEAFF. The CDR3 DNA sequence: TGTGCCAGCAGCTTGAGACAGGGGAACACTGAAGCTTTCTTT.

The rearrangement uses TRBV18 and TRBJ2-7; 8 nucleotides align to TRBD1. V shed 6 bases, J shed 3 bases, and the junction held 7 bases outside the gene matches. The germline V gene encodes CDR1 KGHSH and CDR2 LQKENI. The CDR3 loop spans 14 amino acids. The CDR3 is CASSWTGNGYEQYF. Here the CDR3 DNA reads TGTGCCAGCTCCTGGACAGGGAACGGCTACGAGCAGTACTTC.

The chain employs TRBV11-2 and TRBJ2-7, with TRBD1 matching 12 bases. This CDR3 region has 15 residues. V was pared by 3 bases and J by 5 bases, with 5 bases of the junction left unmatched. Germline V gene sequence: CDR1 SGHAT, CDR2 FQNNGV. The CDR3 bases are TGTGCCAGCAGCTTTGGTGGGACAGGGGGCCACGAGCAGTACTTC. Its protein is CASSFGGTGGHEQYF.

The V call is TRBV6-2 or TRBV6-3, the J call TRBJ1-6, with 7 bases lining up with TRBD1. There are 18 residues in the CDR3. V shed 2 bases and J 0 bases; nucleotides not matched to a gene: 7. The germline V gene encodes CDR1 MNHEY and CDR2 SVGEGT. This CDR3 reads CASSYGGTEGSYNSPLHF. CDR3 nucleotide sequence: TGTGCCAGCAGTTACGGCGGGACAGAAGGCTCCTATAATTCACCCCTCCACTTT.

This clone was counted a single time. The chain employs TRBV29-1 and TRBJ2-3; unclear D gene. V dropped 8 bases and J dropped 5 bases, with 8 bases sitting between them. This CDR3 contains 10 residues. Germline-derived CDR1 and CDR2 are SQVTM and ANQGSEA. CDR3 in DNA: TGCAGCACCCTCAGAGATACGCAGTATTTT. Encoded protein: CSTLRDTQYF.

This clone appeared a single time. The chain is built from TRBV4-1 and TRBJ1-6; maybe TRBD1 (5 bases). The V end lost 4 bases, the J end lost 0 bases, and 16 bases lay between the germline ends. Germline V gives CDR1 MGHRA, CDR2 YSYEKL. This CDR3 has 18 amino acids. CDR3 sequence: CASSPRQPLSSYNSPLHF. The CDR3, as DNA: TGCGCCAGCAGCCCCCGACAGCCCCTAAGCTCCTATAATTCACCCCTCCACTTT.

CDR3 nucleotides: TGCGCCAGCAGCCAGGGACAGGGGACCGGAAACACCATATATTTT. Its translation: CASSQGQGTGNTIYF. The V call is TRBV4-3, the J call TRBJ1-3; 10 nucleotides agree with TRBD1. The ends lost 3 bases at V and 4 bases at J; junction bases unmatched: 3. Per germline, CDR1 LGHNA and CDR2 YSLEER. The CDR3 has 15 residues.

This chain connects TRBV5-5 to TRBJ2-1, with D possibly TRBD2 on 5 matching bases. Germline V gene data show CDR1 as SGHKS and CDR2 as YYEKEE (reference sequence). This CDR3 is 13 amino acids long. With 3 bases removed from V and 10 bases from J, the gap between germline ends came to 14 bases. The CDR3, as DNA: TGTGCCAGCAGCTCCCGAGGGCAGACAGAGCAGTTCTTC. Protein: CASSSRGQTEQFF.

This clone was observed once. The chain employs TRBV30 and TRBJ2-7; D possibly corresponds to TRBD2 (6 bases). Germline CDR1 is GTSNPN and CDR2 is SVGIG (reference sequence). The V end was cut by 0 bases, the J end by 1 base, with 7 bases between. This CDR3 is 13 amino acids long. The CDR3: CAWSVGGSYEQYF. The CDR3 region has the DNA TGTGCCTGGAGTGTCGGGGGATCCTACGAGCAGTACTTC.

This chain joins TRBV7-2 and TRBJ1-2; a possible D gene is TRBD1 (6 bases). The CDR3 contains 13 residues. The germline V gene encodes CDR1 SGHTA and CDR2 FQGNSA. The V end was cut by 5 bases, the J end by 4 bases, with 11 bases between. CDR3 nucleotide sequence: TGTGCCAGCAGCCGCGACAGGTTCTATGGCTACACCTTC. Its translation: CASSRDRFYGYTF. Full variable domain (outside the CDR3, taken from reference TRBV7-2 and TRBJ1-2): GAGVSQSPSNKVTEKGKDVELRCDPISGHTALYWYRQSLGQGLEFLIYFQGNSAPDKSGLPSDRFSAERTGGSVSTLTIQRTQQEDSAVYLCASSRDRFYGYTFGSGTRLTVV.

The CDR3, as DNA: TGTGCCAGCAGCTTAAATCGGAACACTGAAGCTTTCTTT. Its protein product is CASSLNRNTEAFF. The V call is TRBV7-6, the J call TRBJ1-1; D is unresolved. The CDR3 sequence is 13 residues long. Germline V CDR1 and CDR2: SGHVS, FNYEAQ. V was cut by 2 bases and J by 1 base, with 5 bases left in between.

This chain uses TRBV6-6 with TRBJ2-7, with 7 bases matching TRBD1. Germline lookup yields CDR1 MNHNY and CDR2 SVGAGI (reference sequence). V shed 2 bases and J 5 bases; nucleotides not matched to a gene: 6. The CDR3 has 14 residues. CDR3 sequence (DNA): TGTGCCAGCAGTTACCCCGGACAGGTGCACGAGCAGTACTTC. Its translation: CASSYPGQVHEQYF.

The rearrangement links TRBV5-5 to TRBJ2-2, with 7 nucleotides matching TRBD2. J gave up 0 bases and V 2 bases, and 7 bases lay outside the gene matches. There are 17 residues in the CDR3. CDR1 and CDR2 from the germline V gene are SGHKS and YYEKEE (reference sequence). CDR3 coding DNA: TGTGCCAGCAGCTTTTCCGGCGGGGGAGCGAACACCGGGGAGCTGTTTTTT. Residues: CASSFSGGGANTGELFF.